This T cell receptor beta chain was captured by sequencing in a study of T cells in Graves' hyperthyroidism and ophthalmopathy. General study points: Blood also contained most expanded thyroid clonotypes above 0.001. Ophthalmopathy was identified by the model a median 6.5 months ahead of onset.

About this clonotype: The antigen is undetermined.

Template material for amplifying TCR beta CDR3 regions consisted of RNA transcripts. HTBI primers were the set used in a first-round RT-PCR of the TCR CDR3. One entry per CDR3 protein, called by TCRdb with MiXCR from the multiplex PCR reads. The sample has roughly 300,000 distinct CDR3 sequences, about 25% seen once. Exclusion of patients followed from uncontrolled infection, other autoimmune disease, pregnancy or lactation. Per the germline V gene, CDR1 is DFQATT and CDR2 is SNEGSKA (reference sequence). V lost 3 bases and J 1 base, leaving 22 bases between the germline ends. The CDR3 spans 17 residues.

Input material: blood. The origin of this receptor is a middle-aged man with Graves' hyperthyroidism that later progressed to Graves' ophthalmopathy. The V gene is TRBV20-1, the J gene TRBJ2-7; D call uncertain. Here the CDR3 DNA reads TGCAGTGCTAGTAAGAACCCGGACCTTGCAACTTCCTACGAGCAGTACTTC. This sequence encodes CSASKNPDLATSYEQYF.